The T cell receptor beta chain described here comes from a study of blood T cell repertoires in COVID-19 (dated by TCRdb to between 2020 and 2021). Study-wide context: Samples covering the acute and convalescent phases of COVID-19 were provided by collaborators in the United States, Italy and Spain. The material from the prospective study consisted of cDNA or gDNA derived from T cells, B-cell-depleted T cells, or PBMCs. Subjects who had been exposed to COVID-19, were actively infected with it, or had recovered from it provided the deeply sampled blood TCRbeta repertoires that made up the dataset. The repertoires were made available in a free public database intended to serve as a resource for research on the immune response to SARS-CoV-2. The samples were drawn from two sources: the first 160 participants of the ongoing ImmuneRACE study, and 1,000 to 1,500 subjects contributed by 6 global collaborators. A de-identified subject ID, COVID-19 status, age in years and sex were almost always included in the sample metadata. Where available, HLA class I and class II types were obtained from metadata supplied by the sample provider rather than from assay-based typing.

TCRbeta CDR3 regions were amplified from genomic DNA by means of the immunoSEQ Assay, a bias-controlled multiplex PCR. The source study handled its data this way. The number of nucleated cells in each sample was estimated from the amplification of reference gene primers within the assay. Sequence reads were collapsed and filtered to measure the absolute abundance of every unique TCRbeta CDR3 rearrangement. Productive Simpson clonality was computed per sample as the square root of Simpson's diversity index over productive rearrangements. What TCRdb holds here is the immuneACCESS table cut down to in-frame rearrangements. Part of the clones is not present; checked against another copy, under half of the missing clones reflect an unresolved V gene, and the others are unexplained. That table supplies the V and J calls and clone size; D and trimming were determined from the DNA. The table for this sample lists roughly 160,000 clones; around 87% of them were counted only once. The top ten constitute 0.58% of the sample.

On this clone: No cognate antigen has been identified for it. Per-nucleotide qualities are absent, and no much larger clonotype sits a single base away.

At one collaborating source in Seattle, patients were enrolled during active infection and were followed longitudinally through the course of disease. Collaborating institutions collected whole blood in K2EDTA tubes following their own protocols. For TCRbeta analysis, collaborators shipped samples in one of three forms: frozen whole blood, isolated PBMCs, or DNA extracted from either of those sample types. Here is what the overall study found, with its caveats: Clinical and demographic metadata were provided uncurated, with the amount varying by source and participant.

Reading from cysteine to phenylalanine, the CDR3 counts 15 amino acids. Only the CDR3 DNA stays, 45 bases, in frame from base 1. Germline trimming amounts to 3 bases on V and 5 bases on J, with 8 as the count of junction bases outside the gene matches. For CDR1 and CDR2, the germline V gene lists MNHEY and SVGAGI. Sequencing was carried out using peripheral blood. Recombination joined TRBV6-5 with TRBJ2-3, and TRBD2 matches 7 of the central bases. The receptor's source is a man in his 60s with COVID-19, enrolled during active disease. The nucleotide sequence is TGTGCCAGCAGTTATTACACAGGACTAGTAGATACGCAGTATTTT. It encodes CASSYYTGLVDTQYF.